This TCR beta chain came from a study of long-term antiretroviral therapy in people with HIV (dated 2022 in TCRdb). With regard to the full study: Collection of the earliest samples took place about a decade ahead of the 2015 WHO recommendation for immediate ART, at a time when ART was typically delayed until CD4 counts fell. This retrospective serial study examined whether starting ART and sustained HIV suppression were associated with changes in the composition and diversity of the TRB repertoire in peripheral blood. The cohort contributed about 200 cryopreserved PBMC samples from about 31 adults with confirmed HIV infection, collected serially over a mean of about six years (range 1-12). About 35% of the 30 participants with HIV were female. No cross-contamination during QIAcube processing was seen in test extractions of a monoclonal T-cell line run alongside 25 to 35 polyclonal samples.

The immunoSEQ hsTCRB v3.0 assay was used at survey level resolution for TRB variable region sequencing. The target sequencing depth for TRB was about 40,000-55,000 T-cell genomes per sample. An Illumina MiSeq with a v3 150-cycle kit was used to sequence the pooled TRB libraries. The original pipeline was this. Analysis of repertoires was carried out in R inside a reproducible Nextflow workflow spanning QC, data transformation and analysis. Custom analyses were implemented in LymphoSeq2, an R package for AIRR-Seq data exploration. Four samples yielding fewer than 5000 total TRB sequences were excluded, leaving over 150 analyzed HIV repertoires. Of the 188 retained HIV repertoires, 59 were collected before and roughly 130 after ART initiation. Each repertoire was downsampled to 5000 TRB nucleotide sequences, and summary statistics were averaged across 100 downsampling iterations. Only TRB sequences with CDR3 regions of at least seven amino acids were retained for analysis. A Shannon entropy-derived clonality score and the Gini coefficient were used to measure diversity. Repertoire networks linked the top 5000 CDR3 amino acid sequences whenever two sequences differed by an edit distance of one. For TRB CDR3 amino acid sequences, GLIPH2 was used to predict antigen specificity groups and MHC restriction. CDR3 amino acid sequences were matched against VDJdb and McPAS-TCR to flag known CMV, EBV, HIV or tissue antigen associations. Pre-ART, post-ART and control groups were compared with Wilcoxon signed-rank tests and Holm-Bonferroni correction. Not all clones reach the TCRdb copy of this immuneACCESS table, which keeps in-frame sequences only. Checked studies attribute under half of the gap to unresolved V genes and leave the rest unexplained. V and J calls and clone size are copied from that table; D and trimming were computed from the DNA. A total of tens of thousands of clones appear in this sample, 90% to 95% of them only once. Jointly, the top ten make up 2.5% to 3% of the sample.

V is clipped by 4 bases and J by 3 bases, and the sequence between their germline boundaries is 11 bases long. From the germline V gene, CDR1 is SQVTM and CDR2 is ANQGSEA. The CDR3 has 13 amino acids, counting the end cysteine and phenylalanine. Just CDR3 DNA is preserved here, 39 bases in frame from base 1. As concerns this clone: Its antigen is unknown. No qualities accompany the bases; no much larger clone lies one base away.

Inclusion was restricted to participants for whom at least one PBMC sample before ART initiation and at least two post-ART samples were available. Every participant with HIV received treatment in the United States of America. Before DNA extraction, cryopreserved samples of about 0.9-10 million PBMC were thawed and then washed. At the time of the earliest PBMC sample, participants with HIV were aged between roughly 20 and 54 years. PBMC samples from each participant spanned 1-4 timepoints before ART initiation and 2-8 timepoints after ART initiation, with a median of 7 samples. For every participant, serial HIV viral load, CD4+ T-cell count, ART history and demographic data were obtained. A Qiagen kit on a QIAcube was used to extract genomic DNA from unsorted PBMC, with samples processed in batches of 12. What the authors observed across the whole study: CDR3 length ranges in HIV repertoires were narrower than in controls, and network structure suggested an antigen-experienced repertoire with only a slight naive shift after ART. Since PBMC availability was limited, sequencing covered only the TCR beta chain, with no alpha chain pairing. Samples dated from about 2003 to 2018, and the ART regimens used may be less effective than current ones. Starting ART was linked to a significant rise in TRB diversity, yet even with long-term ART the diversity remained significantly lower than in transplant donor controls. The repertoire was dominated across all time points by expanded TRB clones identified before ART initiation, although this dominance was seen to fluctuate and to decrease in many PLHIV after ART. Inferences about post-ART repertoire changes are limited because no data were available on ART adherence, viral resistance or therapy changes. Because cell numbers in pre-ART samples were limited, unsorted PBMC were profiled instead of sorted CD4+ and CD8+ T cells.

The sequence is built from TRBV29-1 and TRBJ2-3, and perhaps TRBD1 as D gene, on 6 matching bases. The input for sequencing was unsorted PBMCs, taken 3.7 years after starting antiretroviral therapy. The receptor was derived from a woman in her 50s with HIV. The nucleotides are TGCAGCGTTGTGCTTCAGGGGACAGATACGCAGTATTTT. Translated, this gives CSVVLQGTDTQYF.